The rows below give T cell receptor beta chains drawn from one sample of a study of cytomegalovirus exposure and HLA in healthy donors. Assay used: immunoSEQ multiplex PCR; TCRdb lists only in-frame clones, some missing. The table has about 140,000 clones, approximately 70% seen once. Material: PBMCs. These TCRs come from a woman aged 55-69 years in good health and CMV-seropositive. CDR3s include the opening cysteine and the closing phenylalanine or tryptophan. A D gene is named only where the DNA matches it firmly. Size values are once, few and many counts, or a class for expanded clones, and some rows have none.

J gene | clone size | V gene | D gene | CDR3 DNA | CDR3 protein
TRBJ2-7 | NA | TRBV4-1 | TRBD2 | TGCGCCAGCAGCCAAGTGGTACGGCTAGCGGGAGAGCAGTACTTC | CASSQVVRLAGEQYF
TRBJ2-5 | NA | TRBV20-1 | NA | TGCAGTGCTAGTCACTTTGGAGCCCAGTACTTC | CSASHFGAQYF
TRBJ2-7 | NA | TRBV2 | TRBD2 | TGTGCCAGCAGTCCAAGGACTAGCGGGAGCTACGAGCAGTACTTC | CASSPRTSGSYEQYF
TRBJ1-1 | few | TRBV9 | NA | TGTGCCAGCAGCACAGGACCGAACACTGAAGCTTTCTTT | CASSTGPNTEAFF
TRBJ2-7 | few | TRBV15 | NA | TGTGCCACCAGCAGAGACCCCTACTACGAGCAGTACTTC | CATSRDPYYEQYF
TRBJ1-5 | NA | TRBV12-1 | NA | TGTGCCAGCAGCTTTCAGGGCCCGGGCAATCAGCCCCAGCATTTT | CASSFQGPGNQPQHF
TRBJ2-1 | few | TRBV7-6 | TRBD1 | TGTGCCAGCAGCTTAGAGGGACAGGGTAATGGTGAGCAGTTCTTC | CASSLEGQGNGEQFF
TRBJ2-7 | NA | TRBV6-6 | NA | TGTGCCAGCAGTTACCTTACAGGCTACGAGCAGTACTTC | CASSYLTGYEQYF
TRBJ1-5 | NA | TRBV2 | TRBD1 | TGTGCCAGCAGTGAAAAGACAGGGTACAATCAGCCCCAGCATTTT | CASSEKTGYNQPQHF
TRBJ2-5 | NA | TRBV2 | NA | TGTGCCAGCAGGGGCAGGCGAGAGACCCAGTACTTC | CASRGRRETQYF
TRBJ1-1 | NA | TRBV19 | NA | TGTGCCAGTATTCGCCCCGGCGGGAACACTGAAGCTTTCTTT | CASIRPGGNTEAFF
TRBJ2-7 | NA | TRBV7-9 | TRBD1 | TGTGCCAGCAGCCATCCGGGACAGGAATTAAACTACATCTACGAGCAGTACTTC | CASSHPGQELNYIYEQYF
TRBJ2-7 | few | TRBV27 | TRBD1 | TGTGCCAGCGCCCCCGCGACAGGGCTACTCGCCGAGCAGTACTTC | CASAPATGLLAEQYF
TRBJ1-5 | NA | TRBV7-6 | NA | TGTGCCAGCAGCTTAAACGAGGGGCCCCAGCATTTT | CASSLNEGPQHF
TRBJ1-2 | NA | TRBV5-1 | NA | TGCGCCAGCAGCGAAGGGGGTTCGAACTATGGCTACACCTTC | CASSEGGSNYGYTF
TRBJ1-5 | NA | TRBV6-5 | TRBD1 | TGTGCCAGCAGTTTGGGACAGTGGAATCAGCCCCAGCATTTT | CASSLGQWNQPQHF
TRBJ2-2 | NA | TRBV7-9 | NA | TGTGCCAGCAGCTTAATGGGAGTCACCGGGGAGCTGTTTTTT | CASSLMGVTGELFF
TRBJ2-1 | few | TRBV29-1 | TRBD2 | TGCAGCGTCTTTCAACTAGCGAACAATGAGCAGTTCTTC | CSVFQLANNEQFF
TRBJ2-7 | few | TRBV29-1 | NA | TGCAGCGTTGAGGGGGAACAGGGAACCTACGAGCAGTACTTC | CSVEGEQGTYEQYF
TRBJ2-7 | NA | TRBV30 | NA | TGTGCCTGGGCGGACGGGGACTACGAGCAGTACTTC | CAWADGDYEQYF
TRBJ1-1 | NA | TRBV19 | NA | TGTGCCAGTAGATCCGGGGGGGGAGGCACTGAAGCTTTCTTT | CASRSGGGGTEAFF
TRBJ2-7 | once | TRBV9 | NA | TGTGCCAGCAGCCCCCATTGGAGGGTCTCTTACGAGCAGTACTTC | CASSPHWRVSYEQYF
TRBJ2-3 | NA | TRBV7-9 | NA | TGTGCCAGCAGCGTTAGGACAGACACAGATACGCAGTATTTT | CASSVRTDTDTQYF
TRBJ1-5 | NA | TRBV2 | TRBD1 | TGTGCCAGCAGTCGGGACAGGGCGGGCAATCAGCCCCAGCATTTT | CASSRDRAGNQPQHF
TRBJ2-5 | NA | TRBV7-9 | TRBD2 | TGTGCCAGCAGCTTAGCCGGGGGGATCCAAGAGACCCAGTACTTC | CASSLAGGIQETQYF
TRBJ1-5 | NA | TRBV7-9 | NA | TGTGCCAGCAGCTTCGACGGGCCGAGGGAGCCCCAGCATTTT | CASSFDGPREPQHF
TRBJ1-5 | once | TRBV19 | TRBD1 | TGTGCCAGTAGACGCGGTCGGCGGACAGGGGACAATCAGCCCCAGCATTTT | CASRRGRRTGDNQPQHF
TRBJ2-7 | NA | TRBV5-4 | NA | TGTGCCAGCAGCTCGAGCTCCTACGAGCAGTACTTC | CASSSSSYEQYF
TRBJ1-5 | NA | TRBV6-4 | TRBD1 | TGTGCCAGCAGCGTCGAACAGGGGAACAATCAGCCCCAGCATTTT | CASSVEQGNNQPQHF
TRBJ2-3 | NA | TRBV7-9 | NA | TGTGCCAGCAGCTTAGAGGGCAGGGGCACAGATACGCAGTATTTT | CASSLEGRGTDTQYF
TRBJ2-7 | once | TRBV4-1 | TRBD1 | TGCGCCAGCAGCCGCCCGGGACAGATTTACGAGCAGTACTTC | CASSRPGQIYEQYF
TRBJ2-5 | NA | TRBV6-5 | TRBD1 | TGTGCCAGCAGTTACTCTGTTAGAAGGGGGCGAGAGACCCAGTACTTC | CASSYSVRRGRETQYF
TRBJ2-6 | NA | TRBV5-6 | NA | TGTGCCAGCACCCACTGGACATCTTACTCTGGGGCCAACGTCCTGACTTTC | CASTHWTSYSGANVLTF
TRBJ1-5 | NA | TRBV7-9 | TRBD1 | TGTGCCAGCAGCCACGGACAGGGTGGGACCCAGCATTTT | CASSHGQGGTQHF
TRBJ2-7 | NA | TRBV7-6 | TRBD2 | TGTGCCAGCGCCTCAGGGTCCGGACTAGCGGGAAGTTCAGGGGACGAGCAGTACTTC | CASASGSGLAGSSGDEQYF
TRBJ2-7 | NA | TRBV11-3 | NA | TGTGCCAGCAGCTTAGGAACAGGGCCTACCTACGAGCAGTACTTC | CASSLGTGPTYEQYF
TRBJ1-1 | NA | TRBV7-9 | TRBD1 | TGTGCCAGCAGCCTAGGGACAGTCAATGAAGCTTTCTTT | CASSLGTVNEAFF
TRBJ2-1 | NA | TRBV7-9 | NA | TGTGCCAGCAGCCCCGACCCAGCGAATGAGCAGTTCTTC | CASSPDPANEQFF
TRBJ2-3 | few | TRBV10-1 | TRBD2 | TGCGCCAGCAGCCCGAGCGGACTAGGAGCAGATACGCAGTATTTT | CASSPSGLGADTQYF
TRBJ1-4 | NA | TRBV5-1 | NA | TGCGCCAGCAGCTTGGCCGGGGATCGTAATGAAAAACTGTTTTTT | CASSLAGDRNEKLFF
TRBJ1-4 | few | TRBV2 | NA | TGTGCCAGCAGTGTGAATGACAGGAGAAATGAAAAACTGTTTTTT | CASSVNDRRNEKLFF